The rows below give T cell receptor beta chains drawn from one sample of a study of blood T cells in healthy people across ages. TCRdb passed the 5' RACE reads through MiXCR, listing each CDR3 protein once. The sample has about a million distinct CDR3 sequences, roughly half seen once. Sequencing was carried out using blood. These receptors originate from a woman aged 55-75 years in good health. Both conserved end residues are part of each CDR3. The D gene is left open where the match is weak. Size tells how often a clone was seen (once, few, many) or the class of an expanded clone, and some rows leave it out.

v_call	clone_size	d_call	j_call	cdr3_aa	cdr3_nt
TRBV5-1	many	TRBD2	TRBJ2-1	CASNALGGGLAGVRQTNEQFF	TGCGCCAGCAACGCCTTGGGTGGGGGACTAGCGGGAGTCCGCCAAACTAATGAGCAGTTCTTC
TRBV4-2	few	-	TRBJ2-5	CASSQEGGLMETQYF	TGTGCCAGCAGCCAAGAAGGCGGTCTGATGGAGACCCAGTACTTC
TRBV3-1	few	-	TRBJ2-7	CASKRKGEQYF	TGTGCCAGCAAAAGAAAGGGGGAGCAGTACTTC
TRBV12-3/TRBV12-4	-	TRBD1	TRBJ2-3	CASSEDREPTDTQYF	TGTGCCAGCAGCGAGGACAGGGAGCCCACAGATACGCAGTATTTT
TRBV4-2	few	TRBD2	TRBJ2-1	CASSQARASGSRRLYNEQFF	TGTGCCAGCAGCCAAGCTCGGGCTAGCGGGAGTCGGCGGCTCTACAATGAGCAGTTCTTC
TRBV20-1	-	-	TRBJ2-3	CSAHRTSGNTQYF	TGCAGTGCTCACCGGACTTCAGGGAATACGCAGTATTTT
TRBV12-3/TRBV12-4	-	-	TRBJ2-3	CASSPKAIGSTDAQYF	TGTGCCAGCAGTCCGAAGGCCATTGGTAGCACAGATGCGCAGTATTTT
TRBV12-3/TRBV12-4	-	-	TRBJ2-2	CASSSDRLFTGELFF	TGTGCCAGCAGTTCGGACAGACTTTTCACCGGGGAGCTGTTTTTT
TRBV15	few	-	TRBJ1-2	CATSRDLGYGYTF	TGTGCCACCAGCAGAGATCTGGGATATGGCTACACCTTC
TRBV3-1	few	TRBD2	TRBJ2-1	CASSQDWREVGNEQFF	TGTGCCAGCAGCCAAGACTGGCGGGAGGTCGGCAATGAGCAGTTCTTC
TRBV6-6	-	-	TRBJ2-3	CASRGPADTQYF	TGTGCCAGCCGCGGGCCAGCAGATACGCAGTATTTT
TRBV14	-	TRBD1	TRBJ1-5	CASSQGTGKNRPQHF	TGTGCCAGCAGCCAAGGGACAGGGAAGAATCGGCCCCAGCATTTT
TRBV10-2	-	TRBD2	TRBJ2-1	CASGTLPGLAGVVRYNEQFF	TGCGCCAGCGGCACCCTCCCGGGACTAGCGGGAGTGGTTAGGTACAATGAGCAGTTCTTC
TRBV7-2	few	-	TRBJ2-7	CASSSSFVSSYEQYF	TGTGCCAGCAGCTCCTCCTTTGTTTCCTCCTACGAGCAGTACTTC
TRBV5-8	-	TRBD1	TRBJ1-5	CASSLVRDRVNQPQHF	TGTGCCAGCAGCTTGGTGAGGGACAGAGTCAATCAGCCCCAGCATTTT
TRBV4-3	many	-	TRBJ2-4	CASSQKAGAKNIQYF	TGCGCCAGCAGCCAGAAAGCGGGAGCCAAAAACATTCAGTACTTC
TRBV12-3/TRBV12-4	-	-	TRBJ2-1	CASSYFQGLRNEQFF	TGTGCCAGCAGTTACTTCCAGGGCCTCCGCAATGAGCAGTTCTTC
TRBV4-2	-	TRBD2	TRBJ2-1	CASSQVRSRERGYNEQFF	TGTGCCAGCAGCCAAGTTCGCTCACGAGAGCGGGGGTACAATGAGCAGTTCTTC
TRBV12-3/TRBV12-4	-	-	TRBJ1-5	CTSSWPGGKGKQHQPQHF	TGTACCAGCAGTTGGCCTGGGGGCAAGGGTAAACAGCATCAGCCCCAGCATTTT
TRBV29-1	-	TRBD1	TRBJ1-1	CSATGTAVATEAFF	TGCAGCGCAACCGGGACAGCAGTAGCCACTGAAGCTTTCTTT